This TCR beta chain was sequenced during a study of PD-L1 blockade in urothelial cancer. About the study: Chemotherapy regimens numbering 0 to 3 had been given to patients.

Sequenced by immunoSEQ multiplex PCR; TCRdb stores in-frame clones only, minus some. The sample lists about 45,000 clones; about nine tenths were seen once. Study results and caveats: Durable-benefit patients showed greater tumor-associated blood clone expansion at 3 weeks.

The CDR3 extends over 16 amino acids. Germline V CDR1 and CDR2: SEHNR, FQNEAQ (reference sequence). Trimming removed 3 bases from V and 2 bases from J; junction bases left unmatched: 5. A word on this clone: Antigen: not known.

This material consisted of PBMCs, taken around atezolizumab (anti-PD-L1) treatment. The TCR comes from an elderly man with urothelial cancer. The J gene is TRBJ2-1, the V gene TRBV7-9, with 9 nucleotides matching TRBD2. As DNA, the CDR3 is TGTGCCAGCAGCTTTAGCGGGAGTGGAACCTACAATGAGCAGTTCTTC. Translating gives CASSFSGSGTYNEQFF.